The rows below give T cell receptor beta chains drawn from one sample of a study of beta chain features in type 1 diabetes. The repertoire was sequenced with immunoSEQ multiplex PCR; TCRdb's copy has only in-frame clones and lacks some. The sample lists 300,000 to 350,000 clones, approximately 15% occurring once. The material sequenced was central memory CD4+ T cells from blood. Receptors were obtained from a man younger than 40 in good health. Both conserved end residues are part of each CDR3. Clone sizes are given selectively: once, few, many, or a class where the clone is expanded.

cdr3_length	v_call	j_call	clone_size	cdr3_aa
14	TRBV6-6	TRBJ2-7	NA	CASSYRDRGYEQYF
11	TRBV20-1	TRBJ2-3	medium-sized	CSAATGDTQYF
12	TRBV6-6	TRBJ2-1	few	CASSSAGDEQFF
13	TRBV2	TRBJ1-6	few	CASSIQGGSPLHF
12	TRBV29-1	TRBJ2-5	few	CSVRTVGETQYF
15	TRBV7-9	TRBJ2-3	few	CASSSGLGFGDTQYF
18	TRBV5-4	TRBJ1-6	once	CASSLALDRASYNSPLHF
17	TRBV25-1	TRBJ2-1	few	CASSELRKSGGAGEQFF
14	TRBV7-2	TRBJ1-1	few	CASSLSPMNTEAFF
15	TRBV6-5	TRBJ1-5	NA	CASRRGGGRNQPQHF
14	TRBV6-1	TRBJ1-2	NA	CASSDRQGADGYTF
13	TRBV6-5	TRBJ1-1	NA	CASSYQQYTEAFF
13	TRBV6-5	TRBJ1-6	NA	CASSYSLNSPLHF
16	TRBV6-6	TRBJ1-6	NA	CASSFNPREYNSPLHF
16	TRBV11-2	TRBJ2-5	few	CASSQASAGGKETQYF
14	TRBV18	TRBJ2-5	few	CASSQRTSEETQYF
15	TRBV19	TRBJ2-5	NA	CASSTGTSDQETQYF
14	TRBV10-3	TRBJ1-6	few	CAIRGTANNSPLHF
14	TRBV5-1	TRBJ2-3	few	CASSWGTSADTQYF
15	TRBV4-1	TRBJ2-1	NA	CASSRDLTGANEQFF
15	TRBV4-1	TRBJ2-7	NA	CASSHISGKSYEQYF
12	TRBV10-3	TRBJ1-2	few	CATQGSGYGYTF
15	TRBV5-4	TRBJ2-5	NA	CASSLGGQRRETQYF
14	TRBV18	TRBJ2-3	NA	CASSQYIGSDTQYF
15	TRBV10-3	TRBJ2-3	NA	CAISEGGTSTDTQYF
15	TRBV18	TRBJ2-3	few	CASSPRDGYTDTQYF
14	TRBV15	TRBJ1-2	NA	CATSRELVAYGYTF
16	TRBV19	TRBJ2-6	few	CASSDYRGSGANVLTF
16	TRBV25-1	TRBJ1-4	many	CASSDSTGGGREKLFF
15	TRBV6-5	TRBJ2-1	NA	CASSSAGGVYNEQFF
10	TRBV14	TRBJ2-1	many	CATWWGEQFF
14	TRBV6-6	TRBJ1-2	NA	CASSYGQAPYGYTF
14	TRBV4-1	TRBJ2-3	many	CASSQGRGTDTQYF
14	TRBV5-1	NA	NA	CASSFGQGNYEQYF
15	TRBV7-9	TRBJ2-5	few	CASTYYRQGQETQYF
15	TRBV4-3	TRBJ2-7	NA	CASSQAGHGTYKQYF
13	TRBV11-3	TRBJ2-5	NA	CASSSGFSETQYF
13	TRBV11-2	TRBJ1-2	NA	CASSVGTSYGYTF
12	TRBV9	TRBJ1-3	few	CASSGGGNTIYF
16	TRBV7-7	TRBJ2-3	NA	CASSLGQGGSSDTQYF
11	TRBV7-8	TRBJ2-1	NA	CASSGSDEQFF
14	TRBV5-4	TRBJ1-2	many	CASSLIGQDYGYTF
16	TRBV18	TRBJ2-2	few	CASSPDGTASTGELFF
15	TRBV2	TRBJ1-1	NA	CASSPSAAANTEAFF
13	TRBV28	TRBJ2-7	NA	CAGSPSGTYEQYF
13	TRBV7-3	TRBJ2-1	NA	CASSLGSYNEQFF